This section outlines one TCR beta chain sequence together with its context. The assay was immunoSEQ multiplex PCR, and TCRdb's table has in-frame clones only and misses some. The data show about 660,000 clones, 70% to 90% seen once. The data are from a study of shared T cell receptors in the human thymus. V shed 10 bases and J shed 1 base, with 20 bases lying between them. The CDR3 length is 16 residues. CDR1 and CDR2 from the germline V gene are WSHSY and SAAADI. Another study also made use of these data, one on human thymus T cells. According to that study: Resections that were taken during corrective heart surgery supplied the thymus tissue.

This receptor was taken from a boy younger than two with a congenital heart defect. The V gene is TRBV10-2, the J gene TRBJ1-3; no definite D call. Sequences were obtained from thymocytes. In nucleotides, the CDR3 is TGCGCCATCGGGCCGCAACCGACTACTTCTGGAAACACCATATATTTT. It translates to CAIGPQPTTSGNTIYF.